This T cell receptor beta chain was sequenced during a study of T cells in narcolepsy. Overall study: Patients with NT1 or NT2 and healthy control donors were enrolled. Overall study results and limits: Same-patient CSF and blood CD4+ T cell clonotypes included HCRT-specific and TRIB2-specific autoreactive ones. In some patient and control memory CD4+ samples, autoreactive clones were absent.

CDR1 and CDR2 from the germline V gene are MNHEY and SVGAGI. V shed 2 bases, J shed 3 bases, and the junction held 4 bases outside the gene matches. The CDR3 consists of 15 residues. The protocol was immunoSEQ multiplex PCR, while the TCRdb copy is restricted to in-frame clones and leaves out a portion. The sample contains about 30,000 clones, over 75% of which appear only once. This clone has a handful of counts. Its matching antigen is unknown. V and J are TRBV6-5 and TRBJ2-7; 10 bases agree with TRBD1. The TCR sequence derives from a human donor with narcolepsy. Sequencing was done on a sample of CD45RA- memory CD4+ T cells from PBMCs. In DNA, the CDR3 is TGTGCCAGCAGTTACGGGGACAGGGGAAACTACGAGCAGTACTTC. It specifies CASSYGDRGNYEQYF.